This T cell receptor beta chain was obtained from a study of blood T cell repertoires in COVID-19. Study-level information: Sample material is recorded as cDNA or gDNA derived from T cells, B-cell-depleted T cells, or PBMCs.

Everyone who took part was about 18 to 89 years old, and they came from 20 to 25 US areas. Authors' data handling: Quantification of nucleated cells was approximated via reference gene primer amplification. Sequenced by immunoSEQ multiplex PCR; TCRdb stores in-frame clones only, minus some. That table supplies the V and J calls and clone size; D and trimming were determined from the DNA. The repertoire holds approximately 400,000 clones, with over 80% as singletons. The source of this sequence is a woman between 50 and 59 years old who had recovered from COVID-19. Sequenced sample: PBMCs or T cells enriched from blood (not recorded which).

The CDR3, as DNA: TGTGCCAGCAGGATTCGGTTTGAAGCTTTCTTT. This encodes CASRIRFEAFF. The gene calls are TRBV12-3 or TRBV12-4 and TRBJ1-1; D call uncertain. CDR3 length equals 11 residues. The V and J ends lost 6 bases and 7 bases respectively, with 9 bases between them.